This record concerns one T cell receptor beta chain sequence. Its antigen target is currently unknown. Per-base qualities were not stored, and no clone one base away is much larger. The data belong to a study of shared clonotypes between healthy human individuals (dated by TCRdb to the early 2020s). As for the study more broadly: A couple of women and three men aged 18 to 49 years were included in the cohort. Blood TCR repertoires of four to six healthy adults were deeply sequenced to estimate repertoire size and the extent of clonotype sharing between individuals. Per donor, three plates each were used for CD4 naive and CD4 memory, two for CD8 naive, and one for CD8 memory. Per donor, leukapheresis produced somewhere between about 0.8 and 9 billion PBMCs. To increase sequencing depth and limit assay-specific biases, TCR repertoire library preparation and sequencing were carried out by different laboratories using diverse techniques.

The donors were healthy, HIV-negative adults who had no recently reported acute infections or vaccinations. Every donor was a Caucasian adult residing in Nashville, Tennessee, USA. Magnetic negative selection was used to enrich CD4+ T cells, after which naive cells were positively selected on CD45RA and the negative fraction became the memory subset. After blood collection by leukapheresis, PBMCs were isolated using Ficoll-Histopaque density gradient centrifugation and then cryopreserved in the vapor phase of liquid nitrogen. Analytical flow cytometry was used to check the purity and quantity of each magnetically sorted T cell population. Genomic DNA was isolated from every sorted fraction and measured by UV absorbance on a Nanodrop 2000c. TCR CDR3 regions were amplified from genomic DNA by multiplex PCR using the deep immunoSEQ assay. Genomic DNA extracted from each cell subset was distributed evenly over all wells of several immunoSEQ 96-well plates, and each plate served as one replicate. Each replicate PCR for sorted subsets received 150 to 250 ng genomic DNA, equal to about 30,000 T cell genomes. Purified libraries were quantified with a Qubit 3.0 fluorometer, sized on a Bioanalyzer 2100, and re-quantified with the KAPA Library Quantification kit. Each immunoSEQ 96-well plate was sequenced on its own single-read 150-cycle Illumina NextSeq 550 flow cell. The authors' pipeline ran thus. The immunoSEQ output contained only junctional sequences without quality scores, so filtering could not match that applied to full-length reads. Sequences were annotated with PyIR, a Python wrapper for IgBLAST v1.9, and V/J genes and CDR3 were assigned using IMGT germline references. Reads were removed for weak V/J assignments (E-value above 1e-6), missing CDR3, stop codons, out-of-frame junctions, or ambiguous translated residues. A V3J clonotype was defined by an identical inferred V gene, J gene, and CDR3 amino acid sequence. To compute the percentage overlap between repertoires, the number of shared unique clonotypes was divided by the size of the smaller repertoire. Richness of each repertoire was evaluated using RTK rarefaction, the Chao1 estimator, and Recon v2.1 estimates of unobserved clonotypes. For all TCRbeta clonotypes obtained by the gDNA method from four donors, generation probabilities were computed with OLGA. Drawn from immuneACCESS, this table holds only the in-frame rearrangements with V and J called that TCRdb kept. Clones are partly lost; checked studies trace under half to an unresolved V gene and leave the rest unexplained. That table furnishes V, J and clone size, whereas the DNA furnished D and trimming. The sample data list 2 million to 3 million clones, and more than 85% of these were observed just once. Roughly 0.36% of the sample is in the top ten clones.

Study-level results and caveats: Only blood was sampled, and tissue TCR repertoires likely differ from those in blood. Because the study included only a small number of donors, the genetic and exposure-history diversity represented was limited. Across four donors, approximately 5% of naive CD4, roughly 3.8% of naive CD8, 2.3% of memory CD4, and approximately 0.42% of memory CD8 clonotypes were shared. Naive subsets generally had larger estimated clonotype richness than memory subsets. Compared with non-shared clonotypes, clonotypes shared by all four sorted-subset donors had higher generation probabilities. Based on pairwise subsampling, the degree of clonotype sharing among donors was expected to be affected by sequencing depth. Even with the large sequencing depth, rarefaction of the sorted-subset datasets indicated that sequencing was incomplete.

At the junction V is shortened by 3 bases and J by 4 bases; bases outside the gene matches: 8. The CDR3 starts with the cysteine, ends with the phenylalanine, and has 18 residues. The read is trimmed to its CDR3 DNA, 54 bases read in frame from base 1. Per the germline V gene, MGHRA is the CDR1 and YSYEKL is the CDR2. The sample comprised naive CD4+ T cells from PBMCs. In light of the paper, this sample's cell subset or site label describes: CD45RA+ positively selected. The rearranged chain carries TRBV4-1 and TRBJ2-5; a stretch of 16 junction bases matches TRBD2. The sequence was collected from a man younger than 30 in good health. Some clones in this sample may be carry-over from other donors' samples. At the DNA level, the sequence is TGCGCCAGCAGCCAGACGGGACTAGCGGGAGGGCCGGGAGAGACCCAGTACTTC. It codes for CASSQTGLAGGPGETQYF.